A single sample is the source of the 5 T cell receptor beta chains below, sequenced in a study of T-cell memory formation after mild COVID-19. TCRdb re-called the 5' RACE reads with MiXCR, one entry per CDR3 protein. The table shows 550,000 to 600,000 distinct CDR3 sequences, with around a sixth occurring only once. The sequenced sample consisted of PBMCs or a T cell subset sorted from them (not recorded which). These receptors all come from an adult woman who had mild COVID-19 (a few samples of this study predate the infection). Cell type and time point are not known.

The CDR3 DNA follows: TGTGCCAGCAGCCCCAACGTCGGGGCCATGAACACTGAAGCTTTCTTT. Protein: CASSPNVGAMNTEAFF. The chain employs TRBV5-5 and TRBJ1-1; D is possibly TRBD1 (5 bases). V gave up 4 bases and J gave up 0 bases, with 16 bases separating them. Germline CDR1 SGHKS, CDR2 YYEKEE (reference sequence). The CDR3 runs to 16 residues. Full variable domain (outside the CDR3, taken from reference TRBV5-5 and TRBJ1-1): DAGVTQSPTHLIKTRGQQVTLRCSPISGHKSVSWYQQVLGQGPQFIFQYYEKEERGRGNFPDRFSARQFPNYSSELNVNALLLGDSALYLCASSPNVGAMNTEAFFGQGTRLTVV.

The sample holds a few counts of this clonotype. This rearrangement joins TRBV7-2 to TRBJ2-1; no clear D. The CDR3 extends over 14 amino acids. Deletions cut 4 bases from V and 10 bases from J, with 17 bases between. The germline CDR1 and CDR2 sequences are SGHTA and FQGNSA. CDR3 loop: CASSSQVSWVEQFF. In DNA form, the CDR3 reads TGTGCCAGCAGCTCCCAGGTCTCCTGGGTCGAGCAGTTCTTC.

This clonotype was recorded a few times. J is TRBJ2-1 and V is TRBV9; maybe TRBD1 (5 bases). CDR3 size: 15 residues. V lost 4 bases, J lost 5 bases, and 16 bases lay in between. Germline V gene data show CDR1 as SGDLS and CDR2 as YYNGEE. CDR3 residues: CASSSEPGLHNEQFF. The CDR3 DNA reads TGTGCCAGCAGCAGCGAACCAGGGTTACACAATGAGCAGTTCTTC.

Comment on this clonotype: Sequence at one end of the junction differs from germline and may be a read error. In DNA, the CDR3 is TGCGCCAGCAGCTTGGAACGGGGCTCCCCCTTCATGGCCTTC. Its translation is CASSLERGSPFMAF. The chain uses TRBV5-1 and TRBJ1-2; weak D call: TRBD1 (5 bases). This CDR3 is built from 14 residues. Germline V gene lookup returns CDR1 SGHRS and CDR2 YFSETQ.

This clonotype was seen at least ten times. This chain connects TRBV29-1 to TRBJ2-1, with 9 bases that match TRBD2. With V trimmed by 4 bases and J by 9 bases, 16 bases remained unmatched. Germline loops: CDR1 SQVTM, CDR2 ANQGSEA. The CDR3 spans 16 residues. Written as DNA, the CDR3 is TGCAGCGTTGGACCTCTCGCGGGAGGGCATATGGGTGAGCAGTTCTTC. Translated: CSVGPLAGGHMGEQFF.